This entry concerns a single T cell receptor beta chain. The target antigen is unknown. This sample was taken from a study of a mutant IDH1 vaccine in newly diagnosed glioma. Trimming took 7 bases from V and 4 from J, leaving 8 bases between them. Looked up from germline, CDR1 is MNHEY and CDR2 is SVGAGI. The CDR3 has 11 residues. This table comes from immunoSEQ multiplex PCR, and its TCRdb copy is limited to in-frame clones, with some not included. The sample yields tens of thousands of clones, approximately 72% seen once. Noted time point: week 23, last vaccination. Topical imiquimod was applied with each vaccine dose, which held 300 ug of mutant IDH1 20-mer peptide.

The TCR originated in a man in his fifties with glioma. The V and J genes are TRBV6-5 and TRBJ2-7, with D perhaps matching TRBD2 (5 bases). Here the sequenced sample was PBMCs, taken from a glioma patient whose treatment included an IDH1 peptide vaccine. CDR3 residues: CASTEGYEQYF. In DNA form, the CDR3 reads TGTGCCAGCACCGAGGGTTACGAGCAGTACTTC.